The clone carrying this T cell receptor (beta chain) was seen only a few times. Its target is not known. This sample stems from a study of CD8 T cells in ankylosing spondylitis. By quantitative 5'-RACE with molecular barcodes, the TCR beta libraries were made. TCRdb fed the 5' RACE reads into MiXCR, producing one record per CDR3 protein. The sample yields over 400,000 distinct CDR3 sequences, roughly a quarter seen once. Broader study findings: There was reportedly significant enrichment of clones that were disease-linked in matched ankylosing spondylitis synovial fluid. Before this, some motif variants had been reported in reactive arthritis synovial fluid and blood. A motif in TCR beta, a set of seven to nine highly homologous variants, appeared characteristic of ankylosing spondylitis blood. CD8+ cells made up the disease-linked clones, which were relatively rare in peripheral blood.

Looked up from germline, CDR1 is LGHNA and CDR2 is YNFKEQ. The V gene end was trimmed by 0 bases and the J gene end by 3 bases; junction bases not matched to a gene: 6. There are 17 residues in the CDR3. The chain is built from TRBV4-2 and TRBJ1-3, with 9 bases fitting TRBD1. Sequencing was done on a sample of blood, either unsorted or a sorted T cell fraction (not recorded which). This sequence was found in a male donor with ankylosing spondylitis. The CDR3 here is CASSQDPQGAGGNTIYF. CDR3 sequence (DNA): TGTGCCAGCAGCCAAGACCCACAGGGGGCGGGTGGAAACACCATATATTTT.